This T cell receptor (beta chain) emerged from a study of CD8+ T cells in alopecia areata. Overall study findings and caveats: Scalp clonality and expanded CD8+ clones among the top 100 fell significantly with tofacitinib. Among the cells sequenced in scalp samples are also the resident alphabeta T cells of normal skin. Among patients, TCR sharing was less clear than in mice, a difference possibly due in part to HLA diversity in the patient population.

Treatment defined: oral pan-JAK inhibitor, 5-10 mg twice daily. Individuals with alopecia areata gave both lesional scalp punch biopsies and peripheral blood for collection. Trimming left V 4 bases short and J 5 bases short, with 8 bases between. CDR3 length: 12 amino acids. Germline V gene sequence: CDR1 SGDLS, CDR2 YYNGEE. Turning to this clone: Its specificity is not known.

Extracted from the samples, RNA was reverse transcribed into cDNA to serve as the sequencing template. Assay used: immunoSEQ multiplex PCR; TCRdb lists only in-frame clones, some missing. The repertoire holds under 250,000 clones, with 66% as singletons. This receptor was obtained from a human donor with alopecia areata. The specimen was CD4+ T cells sorted from blood, collected at week 44, from a patient treated with tofacitinib. The genes are TRBV9 and TRBJ2-3; D may be TRBD2 (5 bases). CDR3 bases: TGTGCCAGCAGCATAAGCGGAGATACGCAGTATTTT. Translation gives CASSISGDTQYF.